This T cell receptor (beta chain) was recorded in a study of early T cells in non-severe SARS-CoV-2 infection. This clonotype was detected ten times or more. Germline V gives CDR1 MNHNY, CDR2 SVGAGI (reference sequence). V was pared by 5 bases and J by 2 bases, with 6 bases between. CDR3 length equals 13 residues. MiXCR, run by TCRdb on the 5' RACE reads, gives a single entry per CDR3 protein. The table records tens of thousands of distinct CDR3 sequences, about 5.6% of them present only once. Sequences were obtained from whole blood. This TCR was recovered from an adult who was a healthcare worker with PCR-confirmed SARS-CoV-2 infection or an uninfected control (not recorded which). The rearrangement links TRBV6-6 to TRBJ2-2; D remains unclear. CDR3 protein: CASSLTNTGELFF. In DNA, the CDR3 is TGTGCCAGCAGTCTAACTAACACCGGGGAGCTGTTTTTT.